The next 12 T cell receptor beta chains were all read from a single sample in a study of cytomegalovirus exposure and HLA in healthy donors. The PCR made use of 60 Vbeta and 13 Jbeta primers. Sequencing used immunoSEQ multiplex PCR; TCRdb keeps in-frame clones, though not all of them. The data show about 95,000 clones, with 77% seen just once and approximately 4.4% held by the top ten. Specimen: PBMCs. These TCRs come from a woman between 40 and 50 years old in good health and CMV-seronegative.

V gene TRBV5-5 combines with J gene TRBJ2-5; 7 bases are shared with TRBD1. The CDR3 sequence is 14 residues long. V shed 4 bases, J shed 0 bases, and the junction held 3 bases outside the gene matches. Germline-derived CDR1 and CDR2 are SGHKS and YYEKEE (reference sequence). The CDR3 spells CASSVGQNQETQYF. The CDR3 DNA sequence: TGTGCCAGCAGCGTGGGACAGAACCAAGAGACCCAGTACTTC.

V and J are TRBV14 and TRBJ1-6; a possible D gene is TRBD1 (6 bases). The CDR3 is made up of 15 amino acids. Germline values: CDR1 SGHDN, CDR2 FVKESK. Trimming stripped 1 base from V and 7 bases from J, with 11 bases between. CDR3 loop: CASSQVTGRNSPLHF. The CDR3 bases are TGTGCCAGCAGCCAAGTAACAGGGAGAAATTCACCCCTCCACTTT.

The chain links TRBV27 to TRBJ1-4; TRBD1 matches at 8 bases. CDR1 and CDR2 (germline): MNHEY, SMNVEV (reference sequence). The junction had 8 bases not matched to a gene; V was cut back by 6 bases and J by 8 bases. This CDR3 spans 14 amino acids. CDR3 bases: TGTGCCAGCAGAAACAGGGGGATGGGAGAAAAACTGTTTTTT. As protein: CASRNRGMGEKLFF.

The V gene is TRBV4-2, the J gene TRBJ1-1; D is perhaps TRBD1 (6 bases). The germline V gene has CDR1 LGHNA and CDR2 YNFKEQ. The CDR3 runs 17 residues. V was clipped by 4 bases and J by 1 base, with 19 bases between them. DNA of the CDR3: TGTGCCAGCAGCCCCCTGTCCCATAGGACAGCGAACACTGAAGCTTTCTTT. Its protein product is CASSPLSHRTANTEAFF.

This rearrangement joins TRBV5-1 to TRBJ2-7; possible D gene TRBD1, 6 bases. Germline CDR1 and CDR2: SGHRS and YFSETQ. This CDR3 spans 13 amino acids. The ends were cut back, 3 bases at V and 6 bases at J, with 13 bases in the middle. The CDR3 sequence: CASSSQGWGEQYF. In DNA form, the CDR3 reads TGCGCCAGCAGCTCTCAGGGGTGGGGCGAGCAGTACTTC.

The V call is TRBV18, the J call TRBJ1-2; D not resolved. The CDR3 has 17 amino acids. V lost 3 bases, J lost 4 bases, and 21 bases lay in between. Germline lookup yields CDR1 KGHSH and CDR2 LQKENI. CDR3 nucleotides: TGTGCCAGCTCACCCCCCCAAGCCTTAAGTACCTTCTATGGCTACACCTTC. Translated, it gives CASSPPQALSTFYGYTF.

The J gene is TRBJ1-6, the V gene TRBV6-5; 7 bases agree with TRBD1. Germline CDR1 MNHEY, CDR2 SVGAGI. Losses at the gene ends were 3 bases for V and 9 bases for J; bases not matched to a gene: 8. The CDR3 loop spans 15 amino acids. CDR3 sequence reads: CASSYEGAQGSPLHF. The CDR3 DNA follows: TGTGCCAGCAGTTATGAGGGGGCCCAAGGTTCACCCCTCCACTTT.

The chain combines TRBV27 with TRBJ1-4; 9 nucleotides align to TRBD1. V shed 1 base, J shed 8 bases, and the junction held 2 bases outside the gene matches. In germline, CDR1 is MNHEY, CDR2 SMNVEV (reference sequence). CDR3 length: 14 residues. The CDR3 region is CASSLYRGQEKLFF. DNA for the CDR3: TGTGCCAGCAGTTTATACAGGGGGCAGGAAAAACTGTTTTTT.

The V gene is TRBV5-1, the J gene TRBJ2-3; 7 bases match TRBD2. The V segment lost 1 base and the J segment 1 base; nucleotides outside the gene matches: 0. Germline values: CDR1 SGHRS, CDR2 YFSETQ. The CDR3 has 14 residues. The CDR3: CASSLRGGTDTQYF. The CDR3 nucleotides read TGCGCCAGCAGCTTGCGGGGGGGCACAGATACGCAGTATTTT.

The chain combines TRBV29-1 with TRBJ1-1; TRBD1 might be the D (6 bases). Germline V gene data show CDR1 as SQVTM and CDR2 as ANQGSEA. This CDR3 contains 13 residues. V lost 2 bases and J lost 4, with 11 bases in between. The CDR3 sequence is CSVENRVGTEAFF. The CDR3, as DNA: TGCAGCGTTGAAAACAGGGTGGGCACTGAAGCTTTCTTT.

The V call is TRBV6-5, the J call TRBJ1-2; possibly TRBD1 for D (5 bases). The CDR3 loop spans 15 amino acids. The germline V and J ends were trimmed by 0 bases and 5 bases, with 13 bases remaining between them. Germline values: CDR1 MNHEY, CDR2 SVGAGI. CDR3 amino acids: CASSYSTALKYGYTF. In DNA form, the CDR3 reads TGTGCCAGCAGTTACTCGACAGCATTAAAATATGGCTACACCTTC.

This clone was counted once. The gene calls are TRBV6-6 and TRBJ1-4; the D is unclear. The germline gives CDR1 MNHNY, CDR2 SVGAGI (reference sequence). The CDR3 contains 14 residues. V dropped 10 bases and J dropped 7 bases, with 19 bases sitting between them. As DNA, the CDR3 is TGTGCCACCACAGTTAGTACAGATATTGAAAAACTGTTTTTT. Protein: CATTVSTDIEKLFF.